The 5 T cell receptor beta chains presented below share a single source sample, sequenced in a study of CD8 T cells in Susac syndrome. An input of roughly 0.45 to 1 ug of RNA was subjected to reverse transcription using random hexamers. Via MiXCR, TCRdb re-called the immunoSEQ multiplex PCR reads, giving one row per CDR3 protein. The sample lists around 200,000 distinct CDR3 sequences, just under 95% occurring once. Sequencing used CD4+ T cells from PBMCs. These TCRs come from a human donor with multiple sclerosis.

This clonotype appeared once. The chain uses TRBV3-1 and TRBJ2-7, with D unclear. Trimming cost V 0 bases and J 3 bases, with 9 bases left between them. CDR1 and CDR2 from the germline V gene are LGHDT and YNNKEL (reference sequence). The CDR3 sequence is 14 residues long. CDR3 sequence (DNA): TGTGCCAGCAGCCAAGACTTCAGAAACTACGAGCAGTACTTC. Its protein is CASSQDFRNYEQYF.

The CDR3 reads CASSLLRDNEQFF. CDR3 sequence (DNA): TGTGCCAGCAGTTTACTCAGGGACAATGAGCAGTTCTTC. The rearrangement joins TRBV12-3 or TRBV12-4 to TRBJ2-1; a possible D gene is TRBD1 (5 bases). The CDR3 spans 13 residues. V gave up 2 bases and J gave up 5 bases, with 7 bases separating them.

This rearrangement joins TRBV20-1 to TRBJ2-3; D uncertain. Germline loops: CDR1 DFQATT, CDR2 SNEGSKA (reference sequence). The CDR3 has 14 residues. The germline V and J ends were trimmed by 0 bases and 0 bases, with 7 bases remaining between them. The CDR3 DNA is TGCAGTGCTAGAGATTCTCTGAGCACAGATACGCAGTATTTT. Protein sequence: CSARDSLSTDTQYF.

This sequence joins TRBV9 and TRBJ2-7; perhaps TRBD2 as D (5 bases). CDR1 is SGDLS and CDR2 is YYNGEE in the germline V gene. There are 13 residues in the CDR3. V lost 0 bases and J lost 6, with 10 bases in between. The CDR3 region has the DNA TGTGCCAGCAGCGTAGGGACTGACTTCGAGCAGTACTTC. Its translation is CASSVGTDFEQYF.

The rearrangement joins TRBV7-2 to TRBJ2-1, with 8 bases matching TRBD2. The CDR3 is made up of 16 amino acids. Per germline, CDR1 SGHTA and CDR2 FQGNSA. V lost 1 base to trimming and J lost 2 bases; unmatched junction nucleotides: 4. Here the CDR3 DNA reads TGTGCCAGCAGCTTAGTCGGGGGGGCTACCTACAATGAGCAGTTCTTC. Protein product: CASSLVGGATYNEQFF.